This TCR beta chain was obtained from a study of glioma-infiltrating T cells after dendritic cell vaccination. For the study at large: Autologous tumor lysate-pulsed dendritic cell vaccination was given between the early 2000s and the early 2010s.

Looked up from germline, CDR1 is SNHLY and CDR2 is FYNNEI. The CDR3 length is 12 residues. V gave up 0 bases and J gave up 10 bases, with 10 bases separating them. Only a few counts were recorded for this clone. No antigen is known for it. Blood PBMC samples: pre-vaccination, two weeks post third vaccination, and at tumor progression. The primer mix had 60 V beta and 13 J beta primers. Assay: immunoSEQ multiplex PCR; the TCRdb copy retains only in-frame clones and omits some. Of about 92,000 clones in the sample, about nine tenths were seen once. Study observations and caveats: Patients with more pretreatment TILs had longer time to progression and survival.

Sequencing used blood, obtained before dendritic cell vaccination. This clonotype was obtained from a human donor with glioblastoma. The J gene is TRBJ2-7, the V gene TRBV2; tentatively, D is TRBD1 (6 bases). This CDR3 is CASSEADRDQYF. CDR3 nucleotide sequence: TGTGCCAGCAGTGAAGCGGACAGAGACCAGTACTTC. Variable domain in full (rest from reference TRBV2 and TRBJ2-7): EPEVTQTPSHQVTQMGQEVILRCVPISNHLYFYWYRQILGQKVEFLVSFYNNEISEKSEIFDDQFSVERPDGSNFTLKIRSTKLEDSAMYFCASSEADRDQYFGPGTRLTVT.